This T cell receptor (beta chain) derives from a study of PD-1 blockade in classical Hodgkin lymphoma. The trim removed 3 bases at V and 0 bases at J, leaving 15 bases unmatched. The germline V gene has CDR1 SQVTM and CDR2 ANQGSEA. The CDR3 is 19 amino acids. General study findings and limits: Possible causes of repertoire differences, disease activity or prior therapy, remain undefined. The study reported lower baseline TCR diversity in newly diagnosed patients than in healthy donors.

The repertoire was sequenced with immunoSEQ multiplex PCR; TCRdb's copy has only in-frame clones and lacks some. The sample contains around 29,000 clones, 89% of which appear only once. Turning to this clone: Its matching antigen is unknown.

The time point denotes: newly diagnosed, previously untreated cHL patient sample. With magnetic negative selection, CD4+ T cells were purified from PBMCs that had been thawed. As a comparison, the study used PBMCs from newly diagnosed, untreated classical Hodgkin lymphoma. The sample taken for sequencing was CD4+ T cells from blood. This receptor was identified in a human donor with classical Hodgkin lymphoma. The chain uses TRBV29-1 and TRBJ2-5, with 11 positions matching TRBD2. The CDR3 is CSVERHRGTSGSYQETQYF. In nucleotides, the CDR3 is TGCAGCGTTGAGCGACACCGGGGGACTAGCGGCTCGTACCAAGAGACCCAGTACTTC.